What follows is one T cell receptor (beta chain) and its context. This clone was detected many times. Its antigen remains undetermined. Base-call qualities are not available, and no considerably larger clone is one nucleotide away. Taken from cysteine to phenylalanine, the CDR3 has 12 residues. Only CDR3 DNA remains: 36 bases, in frame from the first base. Relative to germline, V is missing 0 bases and J is missing 15 bases, with 3 bases of the junction outside any gene match. CDR1 MNHEY and CDR2 SVGEGT were looked up in the germline V gene. Before undergoing thyroid surgery, none of the patients had been given any kind of treatment. The study retrospectively analysed patient clinical samples collected from about 2012 to 2019 using T-cell receptor beta sequencing. Receptor libraries were prepared by PCR. The data were produced on an Illumina HiSeq 4000. High-throughput sequencing was used to profile the TCR beta-chain CDR3 region of each patient. On the authors' methods: A classifier to discriminate distant-metastatic papillary thyroid cancer patients was built from CDR3 differences across clinicopathological groups. The Shannon index was used to measure repertoire diversity, and the Morisita-Horn index was used to measure how similar tumor and blood repertoires were. TCRdb reanalyzed the raw reads on its own, using fastp at Q25 for trimming and MiXCR for clone calling, and kept in-frame beta chains. The V and J calls come from TCRdb's annotation, not from the publication. This sample has about 22,000 clones in its table, and more than 30% of those were observed once. The ten largest account for approximately 22% of the sample.

The data were taken from a study of metastatic and nonmetastatic thyroid tumors (dated by TCRdb to 2018 to 2020). About the full investigation: For patients with malignant and with benign thyroid disease, the researchers compared repertoires between peripheral blood samples and tumor or nodule tissue samples.

On the study overall, not on this receptor specifically: TCR beta diversity was reported as significantly higher in malignant tumors than in benign nodules, in both blood and tumor samples.

Material for sequencing was blood. This sequence originates from a male donor with papillary thyroid cancer or a benign thyroid nodule (not recorded which). Some clones in this sample may be carry-over from other donors' samples. The chain links TRBV6-2 or TRBV6-3 with TRBJ2-1, with TRBD1 identical over 9 junction bases. The bases read TGTGCCAGCAGTTACTCACAGGGGGCTCTGTTCTTC. This encodes CASSYSQGALFF.